One and the same sample provided the 28 T cell receptor beta chains below, sequenced in a study of T cells in Graves' hyperthyroidism and ophthalmopathy. TCR beta CDR3 regions were amplified from RNA. During a first-round RT-PCR of the TCR CDR3, the HTBI primer set was used. TCRdb itself ran the multiplex PCR reads through MiXCR, one entry per CDR3 protein. The sample has over 700,000 distinct CDR3 sequences, approximately 40% seen once. The sample was blood. The receptors were gathered from a man aged 18 to 35 with Graves' hyperthyroidism.

This sequence joins TRBV7-3 and TRBJ2-5, with D perhaps TRBD2 (7 bases). The V end was cut by 5 bases, the J end by 5 bases, with 21 bases between. Germline V gene data show CDR1 as SGHTA and CDR2 as FQGTGA. The CDR3 spans 16 residues. This CDR3 is CASSQDWEGGRETQYF. The CDR3 bases are TGTGCCAGCAGCCAAGATTGGGAGGGGGGCCGGGAGACCCAGTACTTC.

This chain connects TRBV9 to TRBJ1-4, with TRBD1 as a possible D gene (5 bases). This CDR3 spans 19 amino acids. The V end lost 0 bases, the J end lost 7 bases, and 25 bases lay between the germline ends. The germline V gene encodes CDR1 SGDLS and CDR2 YYNGEE. The CDR3 is CASSVGPHMTQRGGEKLFF. In DNA form, the CDR3 reads TGTGCCAGCAGCGTAGGGCCCCATATGACCCAGAGGGGTGGTGAAAAACTGTTTTTT.

The chain combines TRBV4-1 with TRBJ2-5; D is ambiguous. The germline V and J ends were trimmed by 2 bases and 2 bases, with 6 bases remaining between them. The CDR3 has 13 amino acids. Germline assignment: CDR1 MGHRA and CDR2 YSYEKL. The CDR3 loop reads CASSQMGQETQYF. The CDR3, as DNA: TGCGCCAGCAGCCAAATGGGACAAGAGACCCAGTACTTC.

This clonotype was recorded many times. The chain recombines TRBV7-9 with TRBJ2-5, with 7 bases matching TRBD2. V gave up 1 base and J gave up 4 bases; unmatched junction bases: 6. CDR3 length equals 15 residues. Germline CDR1 SEHNR, CDR2 FQNEAQ (reference sequence). CDR3 nucleotide sequence: TGTGCCAGCAGCTTAGTCGTCGGGGAGGGAGAGACCCAGTACTTC. Protein product: CASSLVVGEGETQYF.

Note on this clonotype: With a much larger clone just one base away, this may be a read error. This sequence joins TRBV7-2 and TRBJ1-1; D is uncertain. There are 13 residues in the CDR3. Germline assignment: CDR1 SGHTA and CDR2 FQGNSA. Here the CDR3 reads CASSESVETEAFF. CDR3 nucleotides: TGCGCCAGCAGCGAGTCAGTAGAGACTGAAGCTTTCTTT.

The CDR3 protein is CASGWRDLETQYF. The DNA of the CDR3 is TGTGCCAGCGGTTGGCGGGACCTCGAGACCCAGTACTTC. The chain is built from TRBV10-3 and TRBJ2-5; TRBD2 might be the D (6 bases). CDR1 is ENHRY and CDR2 is SYGVKD in the germline V gene. Trimming took off 10 bases at V and 5 bases at J, with 17 bases between the two ends. This CDR3 has 13 amino acids.

Points on this clonotype: A much larger clone differs by one base, so this may be a read error. The V call is TRBV10-3, the J call TRBJ2-7; TRBD1 agrees at 8 bases. This CDR3 comprises 13 residues. Looked up from germline, CDR1 is ENHRY and CDR2 is SYGVKD. The CDR3: CAISAGQVYEQHF. The CDR3 DNA reads as TGTGCCATCAGTGCGGGACAGGTCTACGAGCAGCACTTC.

This clonotype was observed once. The chain uses TRBV2 and TRBJ2-6; 9 bases fit TRBD1. The CDR3 has 18 residues. Germline V gene sequence: CDR1 SNHLY, CDR2 FYNNEI. Trimming at V came to 5 bases and at J to 0 bases, leaving 8 bases not matched to a gene. The CDR3 DNA sequence: TGTGCCAGCAGTCCACAGGGGGCTAGTGGCTCTGGGGCCAACGTCCTGACTTTC. Protein sequence: CASSPQGASGSGANVLTF. The whole variable domain, filled in from reference TRBV2 and TRBJ2-6, reads EPEVTQTPSHQVTQMGQEVILRCVPISNHLYFYWYRQILGQKVEFLVSFYNNEISEKSEIFDDQFSVERPDGSNFTLKIRSTKLEDSAMYFCASSPQGASGSGANVLTFGAGSRLTVL.

This clonotype was recorded many times. The chain joins TRBV5-4 to TRBJ1-1, with TRBD1 as a possible D gene (5 bases). In germline, CDR1 is SGHNT, CDR2 YYREEE (reference sequence). V lost 4 bases, J lost 5 bases, and 9 bases lay in between. There are 12 residues in the CDR3. The CDR3 loop is CASSRRDTEAFF. The CDR3 nucleotides read TGTGCCAGCAGCCGCAGGGATACTGAAGCTTTCTTT. Supplemented by reference TRBV5-4 and TRBJ1-1, the full variable domain reads ETGVTQSPTHLIKTRGQQVTLRCSSQSGHNTVSWYQQALGQGPQFIFQYYREEENGRGNFPPRFSGLQFPNYSSELNVNALELDDSALYLCASSRRDTEAFFGQGTRLTVV.

This clonotype was observed a single time. The chain employs TRBV4-3 and TRBJ2-5; D possibly uses TRBD1 or TRBD2 (5 bases each). Looked up from germline, CDR1 is LGHNA and CDR2 is YSLEER. There are 15 residues in the CDR3. The V end lost 0 bases, the J end lost 4 bases, and 12 bases lay between the germline ends. CDR3 nucleotides: TGCGCCAGCAGCCAAGATGTTGGGGCGGGAGAGACCCAGTACTTC. It translates to CASSQDVGAGETQYF.

As concerns this clonotype: The junction and the germline gene differ at one end; a read error may be behind it. The chain recombines TRBV10-3 with TRBJ1-4; D not resolved. The CDR3 contains 14 residues. Per the germline V gene, CDR1 is ENHRY and CDR2 is SYGVKD. The CDR3 spells CASSVSQTNEKLFF. In DNA, the CDR3 is TGTGCCAGCAGTGTAAGCCAAACTAATGAAAAACTGTTTTTT.

This clonotype has a handful of counts. The rearrangement links TRBV7-9 to TRBJ1-4; no clear D. This CDR3 region has 15 residues. With 5 bases removed from V and 8 bases from J, the gap between germline ends came to 18 bases. From germline, CDR1 is SEHNR and CDR2 FQNEAQ (reference sequence). CDR3 nucleotides: TGTGCCAGCAGCCCGCGGATAGGCGGTCAAGAAAAACTGTTTTTT. This gives the protein CASSPRIGGQEKLFF.

J is TRBJ1-5 and V is TRBV15; D is perhaps TRBD1 (5 bases). Germline lookup yields CDR1 LNHNV and CDR2 YYDKDF (reference sequence). This CDR3 contains 18 residues. Trimming removed 0 bases at V and 0 bases at J, with 15 bases between. CDR3 DNA: TGTGCCACCAGCAGAGATCGAGGGGAGCAATATAGCAATCAGCCCCAGCATTTT. As protein: CATSRDRGEQYSNQPQHF.

The chain is built from TRBV29-1 and TRBJ2-7, with 12 bases lining up with TRBD2. Germline V gene data show CDR1 as SQVTM and CDR2 as ANQGSEA. The CDR3 length is 15 residues. After removal of 4 bases from V and 3 bases from J, the junction contained 7 bases not matched to a gene. In DNA form, the CDR3 reads TGCAGCGTTGTCCCTAGCGGGAGGGCCTTCTACGAGCAGTACTTC. Amino acid sequence: CSVVPSGRAFYEQYF.

V and J are TRBV6-6 and TRBJ2-2; 8 nucleotides line up with TRBD1. Trimming at V came to 7 bases and at J to 6 bases, leaving 4 bases not matched to a gene. Per the germline V gene, CDR1 is MNHNY and CDR2 is SVGAGI (reference sequence). The CDR3 length is 13 residues. CDR3 coding DNA: TGTGCCAGCAAAGGACAGGGTCCCGGGGAGCTGTTTTTT. Its translation: CASKGQGPGELFF.

This clonotype showed up just once. One junction end does not reproduce the germline sequence, and a read error may be involved. V and J are TRBV14 and TRBJ1-2, with D unresolved. This CDR3 region has 12 residues. The germline V gene encodes CDR1 SGHDN and CDR2 FVKESK. The CDR3 DNA reads as TGTGCCAGCAGCCAAGGATCGCTGGCAGAAGCTTTC. It specifies CASSQGSLAEAF.

Turning to this clonotype: A much larger clone is a single base away; this may be a read error. The rearrangement links TRBV10-3 to TRBJ2-7; perhaps TRBD2 as D (6 bases). The CDR3 has 14 amino acids. Germline lookup yields CDR1 ENHRY and CDR2 SYGVKD. The CDR3 DNA is TGTACCATCAGCACCGGGACTCCTCCCTACAAGCAGTACTTC. Its translation: CTISTGTPPYKQYF.

This clonotype has a single count. The CDR3 nucleotides read TGTGCCAGCAGCTTAGAGGGCGGATACTCCTACGAGCAGTACTTC. Translation: CASSLEGGYSYEQYF. The rearrangement links TRBV11-2 to TRBJ2-7; D unclear. The CDR3 runs 15 residues. Germline CDR1 SGHAT, CDR2 FQNNGV. V dropped 0 bases and J dropped 0 bases, with 9 bases sitting between them.

The CDR3 DNA reads TGTGCCAGCAGCAACAGGGGAGAGACCATATATTTT. Amino acids: CASSNRGETIYF. This chain connects TRBV7-8 to TRBJ1-3; 7 positions agree with TRBD1. V was pared by 5 bases and J by 10 bases, with 5 bases of the junction left unmatched. CDR1 is SGHVS and CDR2 is FQNEAQ in the germline V gene. CDR3 length equals 12 residues.

This clonotype was counted at least ten times. The chain uses TRBV2 and TRBJ1-3; D call uncertain. The germline V gene has CDR1 SNHLY and CDR2 FYNNEI. The V end was cut by 7 bases, the J end by 3 bases, with 4 bases between. The CDR3 is 11 residues long. Here the CDR3 reads CASTDGNTIYF. The CDR3 nucleotides read TGTGCCAGCACCGATGGAAACACCATATATTTT.

This clonotype was detected a few times. The chain uses TRBV10-3 and TRBJ2-7, with unresolved D. CDR3 length: 15 amino acids. Per germline, CDR1 ENHRY and CDR2 SYGVKD. Trimming shortened V by 3 bases and J by 6 bases, and 18 bases separated the two germline ends. CDR3 sequence: CAISEGARVPGEQYF. The CDR3 DNA is TGTGCCATCAGTGAAGGTGCAAGGGTCCCCGGCGAGCAGTACTTC.

V gene TRBV20-1 combines with J gene TRBJ2-3, with D possibly being TRBD2 (6 bases). The CDR3 totals 17 residues. Trimming stripped 0 bases from V and 8 bases from J, with 24 bases between. Germline CDR1 DFQATT, CDR2 SNEGSKA (reference sequence). CDR3: CSARERWDSTPPGTQYF. CDR3 nucleotides: TGCAGTGCTAGAGAGAGATGGGACTCCACACCCCCGGGTACGCAGTATTTT.

Worth noting for this clonotype: A much larger clone lies one base from this, so it may be a read error. The V call is TRBV7-9, the J call TRBJ2-7, with D maybe TRBD1 (6 bases). V lost 5 bases, J lost 9 bases, and 20 bases lay in between. CDR1 and CDR2 from the germline V gene are SEHNR and FQNEAQ (reference sequence). The CDR3 sequence is 14 residues long. In DNA, the CDR3 is TGTGCCAGCAGCGTATTACAGGGTGCAGGCGGGCAGTACTTC. This gives the protein CASSVLQGAGGQYF.

This chain connects TRBV7-3 to TRBJ1-3; D not certain. Trimming cost V 0 bases and J 3 bases, with 9 bases left between them. This CDR3 has 15 amino acids. Germline CDR1 is SGHTA and CDR2 is FQGTGA. CDR3 nucleotides: TGTGCCAGCAGCTTAACGGTGGGTTATGGAAACACCATATATTTT. This codes for CASSLTVGYGNTIYF.

The table lists this clonotype with a few counts. The DNA of the CDR3 is TGTGCCAGCAGCTTAGCGGACAGGGTCCTATGGGCTTTCTTT. This encodes CASSLADRVLWAFF. The chain has TRBV7-9 and TRBJ1-1, with TRBD1 identical over 8 bases. CDR1 and CDR2 from the germline V gene are SEHNR and FQNEAQ (reference sequence). With V trimmed by 0 bases and J by 11 bases, 8 bases remained unmatched. This CDR3 comprises 14 residues. Looking up the rest from reference TRBV7-9 and TRBJ1-1 gives the full variable domain: DTGVSQNPRHKITKRGQNVTFRCDPISEHNRLYWYRQTLGQGPEFLTYFQNEAQLEKSRLLSDRFSAERPKGSFSTLEIQRTEQGDSAMYLCASSLADRVLWAFFGQGTRLTVV.

V and J are TRBV2 and TRBJ1-6; possibly TRBD1 for D (6 bases). V lost 8 bases, J lost 10 bases, and 12 bases lay in between. The CDR3 spans 12 residues. Looked up from germline, CDR1 is SNHLY and CDR2 is FYNNEI. The CDR3 sequence: CASGGQESPLHF. The CDR3 DNA sequence: TGTGCCAGCGGGGGGCAAGAATCACCCCTCCACTTT.

Remarks on this clonotype: A much larger clone differs by one base, so this may be a read error. The chain joins TRBV4-2 to TRBJ2-7, with D perhaps TRBD1 (5 bases). The CDR3 spans 15 residues. V was shortened by 0 bases and J by 6 bases, with 15 bases between the two germline ends. Germline V lookup: CDR1 LGHNA, CDR2 YNFKEQ. The CDR3 reads CASSQEEQATCEQYF. The CDR3 bases are TGTGCCAGCAGCCAAGAGGAACAGGCCACCTGCGAGCAGTACTTC.

There are many counts of this clonotype. The chain uses TRBV7-2 and TRBJ2-7; D uncertain. The CDR3 runs to 13 residues. The germline gives CDR1 SGHTA, CDR2 FQGNSA. V was shortened by 5 bases and J by 6 bases, with 14 bases between the two germline ends. The CDR3 reads CASSPDLVTEQYF. The CDR3 coding sequence is TGTGCCAGCAGCCCCGACTTGGTGACCGAGCAGTACTTC.